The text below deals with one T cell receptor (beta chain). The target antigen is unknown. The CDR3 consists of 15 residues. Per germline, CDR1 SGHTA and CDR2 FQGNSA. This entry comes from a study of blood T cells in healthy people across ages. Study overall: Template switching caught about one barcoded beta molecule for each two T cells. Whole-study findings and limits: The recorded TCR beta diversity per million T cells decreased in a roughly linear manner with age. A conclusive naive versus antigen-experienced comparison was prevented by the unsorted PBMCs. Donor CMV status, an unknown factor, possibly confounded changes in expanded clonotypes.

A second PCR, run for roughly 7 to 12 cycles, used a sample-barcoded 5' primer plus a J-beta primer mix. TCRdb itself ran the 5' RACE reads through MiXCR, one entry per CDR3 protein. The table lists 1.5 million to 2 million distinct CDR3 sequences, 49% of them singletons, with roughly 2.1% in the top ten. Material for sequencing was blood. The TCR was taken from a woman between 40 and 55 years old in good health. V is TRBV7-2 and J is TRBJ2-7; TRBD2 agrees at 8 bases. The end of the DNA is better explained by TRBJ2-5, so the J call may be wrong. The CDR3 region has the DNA TGTGCCAGCAGCGCCCGGGGGGGCTTTTTAGTGACCCAGTACTTC. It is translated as CASSARGGFLVTQYF.